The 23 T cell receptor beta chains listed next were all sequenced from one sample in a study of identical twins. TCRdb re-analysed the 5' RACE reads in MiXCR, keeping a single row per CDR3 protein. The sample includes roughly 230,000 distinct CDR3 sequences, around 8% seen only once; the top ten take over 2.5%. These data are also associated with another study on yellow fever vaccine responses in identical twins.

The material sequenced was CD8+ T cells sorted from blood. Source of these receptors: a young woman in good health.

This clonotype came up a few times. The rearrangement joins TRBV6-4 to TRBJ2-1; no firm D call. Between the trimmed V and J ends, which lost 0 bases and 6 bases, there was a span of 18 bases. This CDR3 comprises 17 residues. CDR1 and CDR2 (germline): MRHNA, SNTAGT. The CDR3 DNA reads TGTGCCAGCAGTGACTCTCCCGGCGTAGCTTTGGGCAATGAGCAGTTCTTC. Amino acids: CASSDSPGVALGNEQFF.

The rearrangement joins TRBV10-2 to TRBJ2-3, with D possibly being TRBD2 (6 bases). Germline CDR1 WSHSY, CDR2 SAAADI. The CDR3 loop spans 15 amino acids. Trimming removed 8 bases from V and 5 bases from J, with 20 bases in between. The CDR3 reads CASLWGLQIGDTQYF. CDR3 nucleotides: TGCGCCAGCCTATGGGGACTGCAAATCGGAGATACGCAGTATTTT.

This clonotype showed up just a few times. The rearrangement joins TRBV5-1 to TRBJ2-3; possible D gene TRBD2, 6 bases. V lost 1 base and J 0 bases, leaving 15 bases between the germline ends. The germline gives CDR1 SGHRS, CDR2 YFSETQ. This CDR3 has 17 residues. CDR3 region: CASSLPPWGTSTDTQYF. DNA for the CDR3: TGCGCCAGCAGCTTGCCACCCTGGGGGACTAGCACAGATACGCAGTATTTT.

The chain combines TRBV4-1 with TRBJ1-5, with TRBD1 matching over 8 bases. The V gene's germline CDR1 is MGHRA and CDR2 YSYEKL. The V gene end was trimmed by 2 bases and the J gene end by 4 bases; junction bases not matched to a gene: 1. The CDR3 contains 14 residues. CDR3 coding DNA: TGCGCCAGCAGCCAACACAGGGGGAATCAGCCCCAGCATTTT. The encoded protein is CASSQHRGNQPQHF.

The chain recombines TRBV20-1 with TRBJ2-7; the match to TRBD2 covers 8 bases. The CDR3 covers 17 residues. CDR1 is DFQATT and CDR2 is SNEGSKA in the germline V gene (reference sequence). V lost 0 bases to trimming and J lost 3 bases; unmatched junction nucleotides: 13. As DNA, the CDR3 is TGCAGTGCTAGAGATCTGGTGGGCCGGGCGGGGGGCTACGAGCAGTACTTC. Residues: CSARDLVGRAGGYEQYF.

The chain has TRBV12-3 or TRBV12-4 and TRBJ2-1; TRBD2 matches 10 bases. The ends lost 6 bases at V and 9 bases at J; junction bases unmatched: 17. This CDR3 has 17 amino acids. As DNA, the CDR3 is TGTGCCAGCAGGTTATTATGGTCCCTAGCGGGGGCTGCTGAGCAGTTCTTC. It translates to CASRLLWSLAGAAEQFF.

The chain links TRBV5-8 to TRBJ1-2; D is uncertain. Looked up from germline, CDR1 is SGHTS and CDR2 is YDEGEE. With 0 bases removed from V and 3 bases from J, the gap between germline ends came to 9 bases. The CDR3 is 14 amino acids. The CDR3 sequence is CASSLEAADYGYTF. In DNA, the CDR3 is TGTGCCAGCAGCTTGGAGGCAGCAGACTATGGCTACACCTTC.

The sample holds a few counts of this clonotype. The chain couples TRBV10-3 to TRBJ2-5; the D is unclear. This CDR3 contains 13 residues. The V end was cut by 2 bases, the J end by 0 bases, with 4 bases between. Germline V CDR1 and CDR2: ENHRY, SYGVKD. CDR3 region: CAISEGHQETQYF. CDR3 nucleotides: TGTGCCATCAGTGAGGGGCACCAAGAGACCCAGTACTTC.

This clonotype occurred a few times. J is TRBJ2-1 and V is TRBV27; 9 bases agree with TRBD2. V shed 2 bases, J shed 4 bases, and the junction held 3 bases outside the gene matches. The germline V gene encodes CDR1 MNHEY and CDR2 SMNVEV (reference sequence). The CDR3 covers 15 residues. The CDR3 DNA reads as TGTGCCAGCAGTTTAAACCTAGCGGGGTACAATGAGCAGTTCTTC. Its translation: CASSLNLAGYNEQFF.

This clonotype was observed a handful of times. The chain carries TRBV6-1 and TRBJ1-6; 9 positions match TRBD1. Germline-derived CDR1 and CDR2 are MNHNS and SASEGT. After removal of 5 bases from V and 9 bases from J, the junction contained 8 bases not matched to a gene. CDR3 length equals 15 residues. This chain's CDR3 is CASSPIKTGGSPLHF. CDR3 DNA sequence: TGTGCCAGCAGTCCAATCAAGACAGGGGGTTCACCCCTCCACTTT.

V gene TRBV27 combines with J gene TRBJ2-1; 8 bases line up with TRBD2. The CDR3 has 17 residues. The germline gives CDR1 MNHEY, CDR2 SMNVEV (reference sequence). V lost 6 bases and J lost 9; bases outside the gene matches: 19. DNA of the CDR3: TGTGCCAGCAGCCGTCTCCATGGGACTAGGGCTGAAGTTGAGCAGTTCTTC. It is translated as CASSRLHGTRAEVEQFF.

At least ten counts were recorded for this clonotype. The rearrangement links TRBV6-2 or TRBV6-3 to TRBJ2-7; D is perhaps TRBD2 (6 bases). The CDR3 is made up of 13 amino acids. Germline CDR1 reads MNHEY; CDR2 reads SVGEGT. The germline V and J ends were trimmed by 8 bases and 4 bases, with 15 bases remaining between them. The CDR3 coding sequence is TGTGCCAGCGGAGGGCAGGAGTCGTACGAGCAGTACTTC. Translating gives CASGGQESYEQYF.

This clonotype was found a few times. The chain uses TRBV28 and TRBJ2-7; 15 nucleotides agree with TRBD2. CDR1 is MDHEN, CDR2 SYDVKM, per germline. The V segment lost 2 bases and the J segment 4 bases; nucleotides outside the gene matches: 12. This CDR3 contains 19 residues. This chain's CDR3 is CASSLPPWTSGRARYEQYF. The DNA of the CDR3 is TGTGCCAGCAGTTTACCACCTTGGACTAGCGGGAGGGCCAGGTACGAGCAGTACTTC.

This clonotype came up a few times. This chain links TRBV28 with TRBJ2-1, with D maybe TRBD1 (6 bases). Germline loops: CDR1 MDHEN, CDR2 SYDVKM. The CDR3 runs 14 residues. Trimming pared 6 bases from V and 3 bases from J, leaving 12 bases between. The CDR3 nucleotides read TGTGCCAGCAGCCCTGGGGGCTACTACAATGAGCAGTTCTTC. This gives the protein CASSPGGYYNEQFF.

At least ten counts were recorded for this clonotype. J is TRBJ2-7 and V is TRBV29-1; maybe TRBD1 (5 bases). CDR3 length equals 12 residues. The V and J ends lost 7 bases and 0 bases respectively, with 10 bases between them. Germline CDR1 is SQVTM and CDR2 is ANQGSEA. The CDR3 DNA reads TGCAGCGGCGCAGGGAACTCCTACGAGCAGTACTTC. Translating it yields CSGAGNSYEQYF.

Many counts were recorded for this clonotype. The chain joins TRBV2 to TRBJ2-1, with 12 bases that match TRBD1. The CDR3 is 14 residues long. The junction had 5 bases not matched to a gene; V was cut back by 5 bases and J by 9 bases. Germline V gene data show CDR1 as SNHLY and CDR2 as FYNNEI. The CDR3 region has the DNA TGTGCCAGCAGTCCGGGACAGGGGGCGGGTGAGCAGTTCTTC. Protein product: CASSPGQGAGEQFF.

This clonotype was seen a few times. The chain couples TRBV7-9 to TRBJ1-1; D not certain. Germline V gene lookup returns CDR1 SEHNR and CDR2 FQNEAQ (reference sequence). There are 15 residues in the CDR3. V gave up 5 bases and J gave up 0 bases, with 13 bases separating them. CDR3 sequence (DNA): TGTGCCAGCAGCCATCACCGGGATATGAACACTGAAGCTTTCTTT. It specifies CASSHHRDMNTEAFF. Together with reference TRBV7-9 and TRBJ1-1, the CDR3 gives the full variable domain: DTGVSQNPRHKITKRGQNVTFRCDPISEHNRLYWYRQTLGQGPEFLTYFQNEAQLEKSRLLSDRFSAERPKGSFSTLEIQRTEQGDSAMYLCASSHHRDMNTEAFFGQGTRLTVV.

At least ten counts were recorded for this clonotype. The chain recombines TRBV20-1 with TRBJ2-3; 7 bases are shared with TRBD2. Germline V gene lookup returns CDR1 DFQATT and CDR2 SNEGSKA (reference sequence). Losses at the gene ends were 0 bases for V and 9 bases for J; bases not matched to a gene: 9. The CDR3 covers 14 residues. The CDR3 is CSARDVAGEVTQYF. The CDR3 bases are TGCAGTGCTAGAGATGTGGCGGGAGAGGTAACGCAGTATTTT.

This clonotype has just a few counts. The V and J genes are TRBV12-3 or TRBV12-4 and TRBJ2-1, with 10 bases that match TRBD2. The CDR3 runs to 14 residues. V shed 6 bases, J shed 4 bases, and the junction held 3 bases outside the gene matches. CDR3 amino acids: CASRWTSGYNEQFF. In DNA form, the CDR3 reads TGTGCCAGCAGGTGGACTAGCGGTTACAATGAGCAGTTCTTC.

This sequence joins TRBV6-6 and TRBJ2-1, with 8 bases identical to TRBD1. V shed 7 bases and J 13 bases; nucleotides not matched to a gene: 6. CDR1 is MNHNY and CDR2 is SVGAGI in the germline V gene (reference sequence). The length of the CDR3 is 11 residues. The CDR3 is CASNTGGRQFF. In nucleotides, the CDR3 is TGTGCCAGCAATACAGGGGGTCGTCAGTTCTTC.

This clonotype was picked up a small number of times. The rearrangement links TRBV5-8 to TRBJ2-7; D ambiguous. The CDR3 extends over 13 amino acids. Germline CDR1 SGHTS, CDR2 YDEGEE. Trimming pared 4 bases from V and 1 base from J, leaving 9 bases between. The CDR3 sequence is CASSTRSSYEQYF. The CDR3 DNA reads TGTGCCAGCAGCACACGGTCTTCCTACGAGCAGTACTTC.

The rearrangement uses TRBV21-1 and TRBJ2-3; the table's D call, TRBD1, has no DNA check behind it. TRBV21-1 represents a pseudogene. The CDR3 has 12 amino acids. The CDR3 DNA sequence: TGTGCCAGCATCCCCGACAGAAATACGCAGTATTTT. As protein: CASIPDRNTQYF.

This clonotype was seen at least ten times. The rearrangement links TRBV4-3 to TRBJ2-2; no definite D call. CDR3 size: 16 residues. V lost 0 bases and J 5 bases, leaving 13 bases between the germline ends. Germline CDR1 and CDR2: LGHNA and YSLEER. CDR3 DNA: TGCGCCAGCAGCCAAGATTTTAGCAAGCTTACCGGGGAGCTGTTTTTT. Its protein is CASSQDFSKLTGELFF.